This passage covers 14 T cell receptor beta chains from one sample sequenced in a study of control samples from healthy donors and cancer patients. The assay was immunoSEQ multiplex PCR, and TCRdb's table has in-frame clones only and misses some. Altogether roughly 150,000 clones are present, around 88% being singletons, with the ten largest covering around 1.6%. The source material was blood. The receptors derive from a man between 18 and 35 years old in good health.

The J gene is TRBJ1-1, the V gene TRBV6-5; perhaps TRBD1 as D (5 bases). CDR1 is MNHEY, CDR2 SVGAGI, per germline. The CDR3 extends over 14 amino acids. The V gene lost 5 bases and the J gene lost 0 bases, with 10 bases spanning the gap. The CDR3 protein is CASSPGRMNTEAFF. CDR3 DNA sequence: TGTGCCAGCAGTCCGGGACGGATGAACACTGAAGCTTTCTTT.

A note on this clone: This same CDR3 is encoded by further DNA sequences in the sample. V usage is TRBV12-3 or TRBV12-4 and J usage is TRBJ1-2; a possible D gene is TRBD1 (5 bases). Trimming stripped 2 bases from V and 5 bases from J, with 6 bases between. This CDR3 has 12 amino acids. The CDR3 here is CASSLQGYGYTF. The CDR3 DNA sequence: TGTGCCAGCAGTTTACAGGGTTATGGCTACACCTTC.

The V and J genes are TRBV7-2 and TRBJ2-2; 7 nucleotides match TRBD1. The CDR3 is 16 amino acids. V gave up 2 bases and J gave up 7 bases; unmatched junction bases: 10. Germline V gives CDR1 SGHTA, CDR2 FQGNSA. The CDR3 bases are TGTGCCAGCAGCTTAATAAACAGGGGTCTGGGCGGGGAGCTGTTTTTT. Amino acid sequence: CASSLINRGLGGELFF.

This rearrangement joins TRBV27 to TRBJ1-1; 8 bases are a match to TRBD1. The V segment lost 4 bases and the J segment 3 bases; nucleotides outside the gene matches: 4. The germline gives CDR1 MNHEY, CDR2 SMNVEV (reference sequence). The CDR3 totals 14 residues. In nucleotides, the CDR3 is TGTGCCAGCAGTTCCCAGGGGGCGTACACTGAAGCTTTCTTT. The encoded protein is CASSSQGAYTEAFF.

This clone came up once. CDR3 coding DNA: TGTGCCAGCAGTGACAGTCGGGACGAGGGGTCCGGGGAGCTGTTTTTT. It translates to CASSDSRDEGSGELFF. The chain employs TRBV6-4 and TRBJ2-2; D may be TRBD1 or TRBD2 (5 bases each). Germline CDR1 is MRHNA and CDR2 is SNTAGT. The CDR3 totals 16 residues. V was shortened by 2 bases and J by 6 bases, with 16 bases between the two germline ends.

The chain joins TRBV5-4 to TRBJ1-1; D possibly corresponds to TRBD1 (6 bases). This CDR3 has 16 residues. The germline CDR1 and CDR2 sequences are SGHNT and YYREEE (reference sequence). The V end lost 0 bases, the J end lost 1 base, and 13 bases lay between the germline ends. CDR3 protein: CASSLGGQLRNTEAFF. The CDR3 DNA is TGTGCCAGCAGCTTGGGAGGACAGCTGAGGAACACTGAAGCTTTCTTT.

This clone was counted between two and nine times. The rearrangement joins TRBV6-5 to TRBJ2-5; D ambiguous. Germline V gene sequence: CDR1 MNHEY, CDR2 SVGAGI. The length of the CDR3 is 11 residues. V was clipped by 5 bases and J by 5 bases, with 6 bases between them. CDR3 DNA sequence: TGTGCCAGCAGTCCCCGGGAGACCCAGTACTTC. Its translation is CASSPRETQYF.

This sequence joins TRBV25-1 and TRBJ2-3, with TRBD1 matching over 7 bases. Looked up from germline, CDR1 is MGHDK and CDR2 is SYGVNS. The trim removed 8 bases at V and 2 bases at J, leaving 4 bases unmatched. This CDR3 is 13 amino acids long. The CDR3 protein is CASSDRATDTQYF. The CDR3 nucleotides read TGTGCCAGCTCCGACAGGGCCACAGATACGCAGTATTTT.

V and J are TRBV7-2 and TRBJ1-2; no clear D. CDR1 is SGHTA and CDR2 is FQGNSA in the germline V gene. There are 13 residues in the CDR3. Trimming shortened V by 4 bases and J by 5 bases, and 11 bases separated the two germline ends. CDR3 nucleotide sequence: TGTGCCAGCAGCTCGATTAACTATTATGGCTACACCTTC. This codes for CASSSINYYGYTF. Complete variable domain (other parts from reference TRBV7-2 and TRBJ1-2): GAGVSQSPSNKVTEKGKDVELRCDPISGHTALYWYRQSLGQGLEFLIYFQGNSAPDKSGLPSDRFSAERTGGSVSTLTIQRTQQEDSAVYLCASSSINYYGYTFGSGTRLTVV.

The rearrangement joins TRBV19 to TRBJ1-2; D is possibly TRBD1 (6 bases). Germline V gives CDR1 LNHDA, CDR2 SQIVND (reference sequence). The CDR3 spans 15 residues. Trimming took off 7 bases at V and 5 bases at J, with 20 bases between the two ends. Here the CDR3 reads CASNIYGGQSYGYTF. In DNA, the CDR3 is TGTGCCAGTAACATTTACGGGGGGCAGAGTTATGGCTACACCTTC. Using reference TRBV19 and TRBJ1-2 for the parts outside the CDR3, the full variable domain is DGGITQSPKYLFRKEGQNVTLSCEQNLNHDAMYWYRQDPGQGLRLIYYSQIVNDFQKGDIAEGYSVSREKKESFPLTVTSAQKNPTAFYLCASNIYGGQSYGYTFGSGTRLTVV.

The J gene is TRBJ2-2, the V gene TRBV27, with a weak D call TRBD1 (6 bases). Germline-derived CDR1 and CDR2 are MNHEY and SMNVEV (reference sequence). CDR3 length: 15 amino acids. The V and J ends lost 5 bases and 0 bases respectively, with 10 bases between them. CDR3 DNA sequence: TGTGCCAGCAGTCCGGACAGATCGAACACCGGGGAGCTGTTTTTT. This translates into CASSPDRSNTGELFF.

The genes are TRBV4-1 and TRBJ2-5; 8 bases align to TRBD1. CDR1 MGHRA and CDR2 YSYEKL come from the germline V gene. CDR3 length: 15 amino acids. Germline trimming cut 0 bases from V and 1 base from J; bases unmatched to any gene: 1. CDR3 loop: CASSQDRGRQETQYF. CDR3 in DNA: TGCGCCAGCAGCCAAGACAGGGGGCGCCAAGAGACCCAGTACTTC.

This clone was observed a single time. This chain connects TRBV27 to TRBJ1-4, with a possible D match to TRBD1 (5 bases). Germline values: CDR1 MNHEY, CDR2 SMNVEV (reference sequence). Trimming removed 6 bases from V and 4 bases from J, with 18 bases in between. The CDR3 totals 16 residues. The CDR3 is CASRPESGGHNEKLFF. Written as DNA, the CDR3 is TGTGCCAGCAGACCCGAATCGGGGGGTCATAATGAAAAACTGTTTTTT.

The chain combines TRBV3-1 (or the pseudogene TRBV3-2) with TRBJ1-3; the D is unclear. Per the germline V gene, CDR1 is LGHDT and CDR2 is YNNKEL (reference sequence). This CDR3 is 14 amino acids long. The germline V and J ends were trimmed by 1 base and 2 bases, with 6 bases remaining between them. In nucleotides, the CDR3 is TGTGCCAGCAGCCAAGGAGGACCTGGAAACACCATATATTTT. It is translated as CASSQGGPGNTIYF.